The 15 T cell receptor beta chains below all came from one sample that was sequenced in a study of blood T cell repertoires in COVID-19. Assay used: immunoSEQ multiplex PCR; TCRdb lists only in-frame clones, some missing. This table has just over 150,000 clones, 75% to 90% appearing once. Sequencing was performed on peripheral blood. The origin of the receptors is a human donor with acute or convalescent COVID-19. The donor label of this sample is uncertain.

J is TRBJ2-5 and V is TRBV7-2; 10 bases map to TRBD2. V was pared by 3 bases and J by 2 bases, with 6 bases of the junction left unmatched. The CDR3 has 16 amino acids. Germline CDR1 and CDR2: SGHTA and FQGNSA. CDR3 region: CASSLLASGGQETQYF. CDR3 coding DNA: TGTGCCAGCAGCTTGTTAGCTAGCGGGGGACAAGAGACCCAGTACTTC.

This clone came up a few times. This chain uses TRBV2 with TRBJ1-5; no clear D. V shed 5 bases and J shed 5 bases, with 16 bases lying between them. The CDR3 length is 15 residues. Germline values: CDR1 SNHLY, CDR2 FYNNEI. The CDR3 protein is CASSFSRGSHQPQHF. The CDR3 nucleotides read TGTGCCAGCAGTTTTTCCAGAGGGTCGCATCAGCCCCAGCATTTT.

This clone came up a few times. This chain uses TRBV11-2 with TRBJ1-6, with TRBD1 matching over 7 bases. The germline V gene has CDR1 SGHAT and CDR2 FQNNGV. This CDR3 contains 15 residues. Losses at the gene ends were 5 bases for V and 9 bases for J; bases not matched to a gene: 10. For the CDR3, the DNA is TGTGCCAGCAGCAGATTGACAGGGATAGGTTCACCCCTCCACTTT. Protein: CASSRLTGIGSPLHF.

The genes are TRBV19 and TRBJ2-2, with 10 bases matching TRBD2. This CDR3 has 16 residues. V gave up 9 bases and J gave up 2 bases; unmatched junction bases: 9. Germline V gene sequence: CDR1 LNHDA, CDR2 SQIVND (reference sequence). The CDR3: CASLPRTSGNTGELFF. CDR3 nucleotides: TGTGCCAGCCTACCCAGGACTAGCGGTAACACCGGGGAGCTGTTTTTT.

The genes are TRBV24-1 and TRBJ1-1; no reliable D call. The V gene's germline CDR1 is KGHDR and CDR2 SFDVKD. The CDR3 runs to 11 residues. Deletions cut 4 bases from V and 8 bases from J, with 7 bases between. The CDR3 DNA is TGTGCCACCAGTGACCGGTACGAAGCTTTCTTT. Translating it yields CATSDRYEAFF.

The CDR3 here is CASKTGVRTEAFF. CDR3 DNA sequence: TGTGCCTCCAAAACAGGGGTGAGGACTGAAGCTTTCTTT. This chain joins TRBV30 and TRBJ1-1; TRBD1 agrees at 7 bases. The CDR3 sequence is 13 residues long. Germline lookup yields CDR1 GTSNPN and CDR2 SVGIG (reference sequence). Unmatched junction bases numbered 10, after V lost 7 bases and J lost 5 bases.

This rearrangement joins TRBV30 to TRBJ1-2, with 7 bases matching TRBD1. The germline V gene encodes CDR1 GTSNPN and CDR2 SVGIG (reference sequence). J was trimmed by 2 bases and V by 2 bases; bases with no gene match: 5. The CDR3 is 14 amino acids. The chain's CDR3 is CAWSPGQRNYGYTF. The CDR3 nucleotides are TGTGCCTGGAGTCCGGGACAGAGAAACTATGGCTACACCTTC.

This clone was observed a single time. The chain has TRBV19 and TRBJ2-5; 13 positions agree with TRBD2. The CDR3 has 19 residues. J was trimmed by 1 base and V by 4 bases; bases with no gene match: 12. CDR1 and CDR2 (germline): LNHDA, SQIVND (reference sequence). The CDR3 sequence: CASSRRVPGLAGSQETQYF. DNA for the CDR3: TGTGCCAGTAGTAGGAGGGTACCGGGACTAGCGGGGAGCCAAGAGACCCAGTACTTC.

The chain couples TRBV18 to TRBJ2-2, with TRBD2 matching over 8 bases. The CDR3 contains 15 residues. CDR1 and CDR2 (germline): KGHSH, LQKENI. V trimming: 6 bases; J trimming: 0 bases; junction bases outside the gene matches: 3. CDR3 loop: CASSTGGTNTGELFF. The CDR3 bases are TGTGCCAGCTCTACGGGGGGGACGAACACCGGGGAGCTGTTTTTT.

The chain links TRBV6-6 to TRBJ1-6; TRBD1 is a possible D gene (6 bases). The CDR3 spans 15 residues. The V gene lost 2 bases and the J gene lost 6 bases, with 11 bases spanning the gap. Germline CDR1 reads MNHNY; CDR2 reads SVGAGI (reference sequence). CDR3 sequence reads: CASSYQQGSNSPLHF. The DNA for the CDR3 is TGTGCCAGCAGTTACCAACAGGGCAGTAATTCACCCCTCCACTTT.

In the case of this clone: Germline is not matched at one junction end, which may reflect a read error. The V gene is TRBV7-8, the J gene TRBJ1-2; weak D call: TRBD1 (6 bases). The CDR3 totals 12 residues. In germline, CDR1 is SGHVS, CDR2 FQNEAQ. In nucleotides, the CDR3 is TGTGCCATCAGCGGCACAGGGTTGGGCTACACCTTC. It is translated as CAISGTGLGYTF.

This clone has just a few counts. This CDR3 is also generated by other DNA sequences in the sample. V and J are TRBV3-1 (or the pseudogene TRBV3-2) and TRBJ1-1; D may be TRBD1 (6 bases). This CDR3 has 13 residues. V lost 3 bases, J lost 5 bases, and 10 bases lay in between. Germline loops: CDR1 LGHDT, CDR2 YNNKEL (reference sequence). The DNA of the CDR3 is TGTGCCAGCAGCCAGAGGGGGGGGACTGAAGCTTTCTTT. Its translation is CASSQRGGTEAFF.

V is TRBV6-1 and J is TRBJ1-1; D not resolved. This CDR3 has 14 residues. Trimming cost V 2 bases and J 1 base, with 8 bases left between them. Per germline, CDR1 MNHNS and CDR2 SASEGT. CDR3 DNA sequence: TGTGCCAGCAGTGAACCCGCTACGAACACTGAAGCTTTCTTT. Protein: CASSEPATNTEAFF.

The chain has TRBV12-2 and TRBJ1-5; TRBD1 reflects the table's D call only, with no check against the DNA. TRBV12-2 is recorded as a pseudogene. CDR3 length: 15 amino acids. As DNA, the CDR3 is TGTGCAAGTCGCTTAACAGGCTCCTTCAATCAGCCCCAGCATTTT. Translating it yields CASRLTGSFNQPQHF.

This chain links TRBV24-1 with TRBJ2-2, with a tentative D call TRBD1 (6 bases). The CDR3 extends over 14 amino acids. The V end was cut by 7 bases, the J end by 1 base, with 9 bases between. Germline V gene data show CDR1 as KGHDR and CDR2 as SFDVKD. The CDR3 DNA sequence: TGTGCCACCAGACCGACAGGGAACACCGGGGAGCTGTTTTTT. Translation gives CATRPTGNTGELFF.